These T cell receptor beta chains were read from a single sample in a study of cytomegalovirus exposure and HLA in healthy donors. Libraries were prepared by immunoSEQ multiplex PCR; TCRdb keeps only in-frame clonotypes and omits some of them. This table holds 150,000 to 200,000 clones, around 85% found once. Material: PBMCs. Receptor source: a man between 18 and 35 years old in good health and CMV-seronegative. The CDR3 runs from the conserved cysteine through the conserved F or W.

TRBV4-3 CASSHRGGSYEQYF
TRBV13 CASSLRTGGSNTEAFF
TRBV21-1 CASSTTTTGLAKNIQYF
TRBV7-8 CASSLARDRGWYGYTF
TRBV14 CASSQETARFEKLFF
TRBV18 CASSPQGATNNEQFF
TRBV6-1 CASSDWTGGNEKLFF
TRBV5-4 CASSSRDTLNEQFF
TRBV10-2 CASSDPLAGARDTQYF
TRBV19 CASSIAKGAGYEQYF
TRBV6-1 CASSEALSVSNEQFF
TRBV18 CASRDEKLFF
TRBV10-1 CATGRASTLDVAQETQYF
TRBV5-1 CASSLGFSGTYEQYF
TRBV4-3 CASSPDRATNEKLFF
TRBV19 CASSLGQGATEAFF
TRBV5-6 CASSPHRGVDTQYF
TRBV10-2 CASSDVGQATAGNQPQHF
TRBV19 CASSPIQGAGDRAYEQYF
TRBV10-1 CASSESNSGVQETQYF
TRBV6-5 CASSYSQGSSYNEQFF
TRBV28 CASREGTYYSNQPQHF
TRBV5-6 CASSLRLAGSVYEQYF
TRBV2 CASSSRDRGGETQYF
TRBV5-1 CASSLLAGDLNEQFF
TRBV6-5 CASSYSALNYGYTF
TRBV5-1 CASSIPGGENNEQFF
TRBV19 CASSIGGLAGATGELFF
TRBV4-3 CASSQDSREGTQYF
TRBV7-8 CASSLGYRGPINQPQHF
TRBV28 CASSFGRGRNADTQYF
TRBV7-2 CASTGWGTYEQYF
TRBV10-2 CASSESGQDKPVETQYF
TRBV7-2 CASSLGTGGFYEQYF
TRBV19 CASSSYLGARGSGNTIYF
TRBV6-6 CASSRVSGYEQYF
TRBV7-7 CASSPDYYTGELFF
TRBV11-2 CASSSQTSGGETQYF
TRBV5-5 CASSKGQGLGWNTEAFF
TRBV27 CASSLMGGQPQHF
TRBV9 CASSGQGAIDNEQFF
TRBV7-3 CASSYPPGLAGVLSMETQYF
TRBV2 CASSEGLASEQYF
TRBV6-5 CASGGSKKTQYF
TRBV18 CASSPRGPVGTNEKLFF
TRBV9 CASSVWDSSYEQYF
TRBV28 CASRGMGTIHEQFF
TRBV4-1 CASSHHDRATGNTIYF
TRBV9 CASSAVVSDLWDSNNEQFF
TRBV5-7 CASSLAGLSPYEQYF
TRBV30 CAWSPGQPYNSPLHF
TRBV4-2 CASSQGIAGGFYEQYF
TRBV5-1 CASSLSSSGTYNEQFF
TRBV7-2 CASSLGLREASYEQYF
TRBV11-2 CASSSAAAPQETQYF
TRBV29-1 CSVIWVLEGEQYF
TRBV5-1 CASSLQGFNTGELFF
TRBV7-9 CASSPLEGARETQYF